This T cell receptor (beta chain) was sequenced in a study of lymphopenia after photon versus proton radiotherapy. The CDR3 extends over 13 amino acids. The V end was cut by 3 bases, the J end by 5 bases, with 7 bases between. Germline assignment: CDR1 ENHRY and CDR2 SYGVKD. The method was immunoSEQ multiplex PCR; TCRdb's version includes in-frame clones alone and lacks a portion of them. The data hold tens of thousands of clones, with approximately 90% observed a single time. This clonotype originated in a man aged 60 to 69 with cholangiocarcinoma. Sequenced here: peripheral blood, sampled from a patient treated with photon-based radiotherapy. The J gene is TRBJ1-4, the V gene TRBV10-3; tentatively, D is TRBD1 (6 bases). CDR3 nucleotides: TGTGCCATCAGTGAAGACAGGAATGAAAAACTGTTTTTT. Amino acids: CAISEDRNEKLFF.